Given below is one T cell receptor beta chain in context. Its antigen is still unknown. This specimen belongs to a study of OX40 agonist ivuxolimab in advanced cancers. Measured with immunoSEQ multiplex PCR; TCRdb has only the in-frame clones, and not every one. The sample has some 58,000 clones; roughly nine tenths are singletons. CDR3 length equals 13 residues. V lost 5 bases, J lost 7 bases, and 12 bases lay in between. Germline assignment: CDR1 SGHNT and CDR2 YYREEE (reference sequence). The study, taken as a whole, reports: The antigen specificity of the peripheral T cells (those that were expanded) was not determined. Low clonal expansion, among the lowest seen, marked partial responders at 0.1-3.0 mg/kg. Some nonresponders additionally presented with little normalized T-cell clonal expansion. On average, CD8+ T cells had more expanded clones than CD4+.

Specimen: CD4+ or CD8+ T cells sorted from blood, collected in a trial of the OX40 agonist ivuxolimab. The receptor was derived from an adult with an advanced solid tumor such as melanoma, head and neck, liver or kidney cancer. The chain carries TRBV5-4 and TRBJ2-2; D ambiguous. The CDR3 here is CASRYDLGGELFF. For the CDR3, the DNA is TGTGCCAGCAGATATGACCTGGGCGGGGAGCTGTTTTTT.